The TCR beta chain described here comes from a study of T-cell reconstitution after alpha-beta-depleted transplantation in children. The study's findings and limits: T-cell counts and diversity at one year post-transplant came mainly from newly produced T cells. From surviving recipient T cells and thymic progenitors came the high day-60 TCRbeta diversity observed in some patients. About two months after transplant, alpha-beta T cells reportedly came from several hundred expanded graft clones.

This sample's TCRbeta library carried unique molecular identifier barcodes. From the PCR reads, TCRdb called clonotypes with MiXCR, one entry per CDR3 protein. The sample lists roughly 790,000 distinct CDR3 sequences, roughly 15% seen once, with around 5.3% in the top ten. Of note for this clonotype: Its antigen is currently unknown.

Germline CDR1 is MNHEY and CDR2 is SMNVEV (reference sequence). V was cut by 5 bases and J by 3 bases, with 2 bases left in between. The CDR3 loop spans 12 amino acids. The sample was PBMCs, mostly from graft donor cells, taken 360 days after TCRalphabeta/CD19-depleted stem cell transplant. The sequence came from a male patient younger than 18 who had a stem cell transplant for acute lymphoblastic leukemia, so the T cells may come from the graft donor. V gene TRBV27 combines with J gene TRBJ2-6; D is ambiguous. The CDR3 is CASSHGANVLTF. In DNA form, the CDR3 reads TGTGCCAGCAGTCATGGGGCCAACGTCCTGACTTTC.